The clone carrying this T cell receptor beta chain was counted many times. This entry is derived from a study of breast tumors, draining lymph nodes, adjacent tissues. Germline CDR1 SGHAT, CDR2 FQDESV (reference sequence). V lost 4 bases, J lost 7 bases, and 6 bases lay in between. This CDR3 spans 11 amino acids. Breast cancer patients provided tissue from their axillary draining lymph nodes. TCRdb passed the multiplex PCR reads through MiXCR, listing each CDR3 protein once. The sample records 180,000 or so distinct CDR3 sequences, around 29% being singletons. This TCR was sampled from a female donor with breast cancer. Some clones in this sample may be carry-over from other donors' samples. Sequencing used axillary lymph node tissue. The chain has TRBV11-1 and TRBJ2-3; no clear D gene. In DNA form, the CDR3 reads TGTGCCAGCAGCTCAGCCTATACGCAGTATTTT. Translated: CASSSAYTQYF.